Below, 9 T cell receptor beta chains from the same sample are listed, as sequenced in a study of T-cell memory formation after mild COVID-19. TCRdb re-called the 5' RACE reads with MiXCR, one entry per CDR3 protein. The sample contains more than 250,000 distinct CDR3 sequences, 15% to 20% of which appear only once. Input material: PBMCs or a T cell subset sorted from them (not recorded which). Source of these receptors: a man between 18 and 35 years old who had mild COVID-19 (a few samples of this study predate the infection). Cell type and time point are not known.

This clonotype was seen more than once but under ten times. The J gene is TRBJ2-7, the V gene TRBV5-1; TRBD1 aligns across 10 bases. Germline V gene sequence: CDR1 SGHRS, CDR2 YFSETQ. CDR3 length: 16 residues. With V trimmed by 4 bases and J by 5 bases, 12 bases remained unmatched. The CDR3 bases are TGCGCCAGCAGCCCTCGCTCCGGGACAGGGGCCCACGAGCAGTACTTC. It translates to CASSPRSGTGAHEQYF.

This chain connects TRBV5-1 to TRBJ2-3; D possibly corresponds to TRBD1 (5 bases). Trimming pared 0 bases from V and 6 bases from J, leaving 14 bases between. Per germline, CDR1 SGHRS and CDR2 YFSETQ. This CDR3 has 15 amino acids. The CDR3 nucleotides read TGCGCCAGCAGCTTGGCCCCACAGGCCCGGGATACGCAGTATTTT. Translation: CASSLAPQARDTQYF.

This chain links TRBV6-6 with TRBJ2-3; D is unresolved. Trimming removed 2 bases at V and 2 bases at J, with 8 bases between. There are 14 residues in the CDR3. Germline CDR1 is MNHNY and CDR2 is SVGAGI (reference sequence). The CDR3 loop is CASSYDPPTDTQYF. CDR3 coding DNA: TGTGCCAGCAGTTACGACCCCCCCACAGATACGCAGTATTTT.

This clonotype was observed a few times. The chain combines TRBV5-1 with TRBJ2-1, with 10 bases identical to TRBD2. CDR3 size: 16 residues. The germline V gene has CDR1 SGHRS and CDR2 YFSETQ. The V gene end was trimmed by 1 base and the J gene end by 5 bases; junction bases not matched to a gene: 6. CDR3 nucleotide sequence: TGCGCCAGCAGCTTGAAGGCTAGCGGGGGCAACAATGAGCAGTTCTTC. Its protein product is CASSLKASGGNNEQFF. The full variable domain, with the rest looked up from reference TRBV5-1 and TRBJ2-1, is KAGVTQTPRYLIKTRGQQVTLSCSPISGHRSVSWYQQTPGQGLQFLFEYFSETQRNKGNFPGRFSGRQFSNSRSEMNVSTLELGDSALYLCASSLKASGGNNEQFFGPGTRLTVL.

This clonotype occurred a few times. The genes are TRBV28 and TRBJ2-5, with D possibly TRBD2 on 5 matching bases. Germline-derived CDR1 and CDR2 are MDHEN and SYDVKM. This CDR3 region has 15 residues. V lost 6 bases and J 10 bases, leaving 24 bases between the germline ends. The CDR3 reads CASSQLSDGESVQYF. CDR3 sequence (DNA): TGTGCCAGCAGCCAGCTATCCGACGGGGAGTCGGTCCAGTACTTC.

The J gene is TRBJ1-1, the V gene TRBV30; a possible D gene is TRBD1 (5 bases). V lost 1 base to trimming and J lost 12 bases, with 12 bases between them. Germline CDR1 reads GTSNPN; CDR2 reads SVGIG (reference sequence). This CDR3 is built from 11 residues. CDR3 bases: TGTGCCTGGAGTGGGGGGGTTACAACTTTCTTT. Its translation: CAWSGGVTTFF.

CDR3 sequence: CASSLLGFTDTQYF. Written as DNA, the CDR3 is TGTGCCAGCAGCTTACTAGGGTTTACAGATACGCAGTATTTT. This chain uses TRBV7-8 with TRBJ2-3; D unresolved. Trimming removed 2 bases from V and 3 bases from J, with 9 bases in between. This CDR3 contains 14 residues. The V gene's germline CDR1 is SGHVS and CDR2 FQNEAQ.

A few counts support this clonotype. J is TRBJ2-5 and V is TRBV12-3 or TRBV12-4; 12 positions agree with TRBD2. V lost 11 bases to trimming and J lost 6 bases; unmatched junction nucleotides: 7. The CDR3 extends over 13 amino acids. CDR3 sequence reads: CAAGTSGLKTQYF. The CDR3 DNA is TGTGCCGCAGGGACTAGCGGGCTGAAGACCCAGTACTTC.

In this sample, this clonotype turned up a few times. The chain recombines TRBV20-1 with TRBJ2-5; 8 bases match TRBD2. Germline-derived CDR1 and CDR2 are DFQATT and SNEGSKA (reference sequence). V was clipped by 3 bases and J by 2 bases; unmatched bases: 5. The CDR3 length is 14 residues. The DNA for the CDR3 is TGCAGTGCTAGCGGGGGGGCGGGACAAGAGACCCAGTACTTC. Translation gives CSASGGAGQETQYF.